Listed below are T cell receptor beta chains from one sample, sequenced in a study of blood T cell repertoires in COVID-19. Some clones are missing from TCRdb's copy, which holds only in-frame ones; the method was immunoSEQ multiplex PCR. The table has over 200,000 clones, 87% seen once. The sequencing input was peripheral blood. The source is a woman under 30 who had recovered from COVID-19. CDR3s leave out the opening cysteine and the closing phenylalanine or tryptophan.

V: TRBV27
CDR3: ASSLDGGYEQY

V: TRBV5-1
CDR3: ASSLRSSGRAKTGELF

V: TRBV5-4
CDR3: ASSLEQGGNTIY

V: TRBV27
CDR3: ASGTWGTGGFSSYEQY

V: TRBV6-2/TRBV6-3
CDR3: ASSYNLDYEQF

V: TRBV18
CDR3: ASSPDPAGGEQY

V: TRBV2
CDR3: ASSLATSTDTQY

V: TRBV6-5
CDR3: ASSYGSETYNEQF

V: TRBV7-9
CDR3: ASSLGGTTNTEAF

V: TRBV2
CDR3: ASSVGHPAGGERYNEQF

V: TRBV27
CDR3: ASNPTGANIQY

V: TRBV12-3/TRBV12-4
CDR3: ASRALGDTQY

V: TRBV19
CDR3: ASRSFGANEAF

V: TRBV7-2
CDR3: ASSSGTPKGYEQY

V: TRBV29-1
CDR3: SVVITGPYGYT

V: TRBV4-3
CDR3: ASSQYPAGVGEQY

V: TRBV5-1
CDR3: ASSLTVGANVLT

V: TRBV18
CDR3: ASRRADTQY

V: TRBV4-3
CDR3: ASSQDVRVGETQY

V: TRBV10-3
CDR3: AISEQGSGQETQY

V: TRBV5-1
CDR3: ASTVGQGAYGYT

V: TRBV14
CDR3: ASSQVPSGTDTQY

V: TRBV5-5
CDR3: ASSLGQGTGGYT

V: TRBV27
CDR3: ASSLSIAEYNEQF

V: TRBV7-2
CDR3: ASSSGQPNEKLF

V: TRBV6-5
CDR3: ASSLSGMSTDTQY

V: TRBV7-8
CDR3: ASSPSGRETQY

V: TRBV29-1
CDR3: SVSPQPRGNEQF

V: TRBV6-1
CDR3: ASSDGDRGLTEAF

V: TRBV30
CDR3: AWRGGQGPYGYT

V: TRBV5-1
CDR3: ASSLRATNTGELF

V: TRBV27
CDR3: ASSLGQSYEQY

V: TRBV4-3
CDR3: ASSRTESYNEQF

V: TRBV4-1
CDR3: ASSQGSSTSGETQY

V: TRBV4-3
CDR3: ASSQDSVDNEQF

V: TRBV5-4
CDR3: ASSSPGQGAYEQY

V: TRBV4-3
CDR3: ASSQFRTGDYGYT

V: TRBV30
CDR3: AWARDGTGKNIQY

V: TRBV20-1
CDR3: SASHGAGGLYNEQF

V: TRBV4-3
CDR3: ASSQDPVRARIVEKLF

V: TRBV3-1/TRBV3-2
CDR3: ASQGAAEQY

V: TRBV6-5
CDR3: ASRLLAGGYNEQF

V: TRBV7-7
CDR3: ASSLHRSYEQY

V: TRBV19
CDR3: ASRDTGQTNYGYT

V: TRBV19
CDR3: ASSIILAELYEQY

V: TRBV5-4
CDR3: ASSRTGTDYEQY

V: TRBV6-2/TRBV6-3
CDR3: ASSYPFDRGITYGYT

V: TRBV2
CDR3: ASSEGWRGRPGELF

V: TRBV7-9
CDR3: ASRPQGGDSPLH